This TCR beta chain appears in the sequencing data of a study of T cells after yellow fever vaccination. This clonotype has at least ten counts. It was through 5'RACE template switching that TCR cDNA was made, with a universal primer site and UMIs added. TCRdb processed the 5' RACE reads anew with MiXCR; each CDR3 protein has one entry. The data show about 260,000 distinct CDR3 sequences, roughly 5% seen once. Source: CD4+ T cells sorted from PBMCs, taken on the day of the yellow fever booster vaccination. This receptor was taken from a young man who received the YFV17D yellow fever vaccine.

CDR3 amino acids: CASRPRGGSYEQYV. In DNA, the CDR3 is TGTGCCAGCAGACCCAGGGGTGGCTCCTACGAGCAGTACGTC. The chain has TRBV6-5 and TRBJ2-7; tentative D call: TRBD1 (6 bases). This CDR3 comprises 14 residues. Germline-derived CDR1 and CDR2 are MNHEY and SVGAGI. Deletions cut 6 bases from V and 0 bases from J, with 12 bases between.